This T cell receptor beta chain was captured by sequencing in a study of shared clonotypes between healthy human individuals. Across the whole study: Each donor's CD4 naive and CD4 memory cells filled three plates apiece, CD8 naive two, and CD8 memory one.

Donors included only healthy HIV-negative adults lacking recent acute infections or vaccinations. The germline V and J ends were trimmed by 0 bases and 4 bases, with 9 bases remaining between them. Looked up from germline, CDR1 is MGHRA and CDR2 is YSYEKL. The CDR3 is 15 amino acids. The data were produced by immunoSEQ multiplex PCR, yet TCRdb's version contains in-frame clones alone and is incomplete. The sample shows some 900,000 clones, 76% of them seen only once. The chain carries TRBV4-1 and TRBJ1-4; D ambiguous. The sequenced sample consisted of memory CD4+ T cells sorted from blood. Subset noted: CD45RA-negative fraction. The receptor was isolated from a young man in good health. CDR3 loop: CASSQDLVFNEKLFF. The CDR3 DNA follows: TGCGCCAGCAGCCAAGATCTGGTTTTTAATGAAAAACTGTTTTTT.